Reported below is one TCR beta chain. The antigen this receptor binds is unknown. No much larger clonotype is one base removed from it; base qualities were not supplied. The sample is drawn from a study of blood T cell repertoires in COVID-19 (dated by TCRdb to the early 2020s). About the investigation overall: Recovered participants in ImmuneRACE Cohort 3 were defined by two consecutive negative NP/OP PCR tests, clearance by a healthcare professional, or resolution of symptoms. The prospective study material was composed of cDNA or gDNA derived from T cells, B-cell-depleted T cells, or PBMCs. HLA class I and class II types, where available, came from metadata supplied by the sample provider rather than from assay-based typing. Deeply sampled blood TCRbeta repertoires from subjects exposed to, actively infected with, or recovered from COVID-19 were included in the dataset. Sample metadata almost always included a de-identified subject ID, COVID-19 status, age in years and sex. The samples were drawn from the first 160 participants of the ongoing ImmuneRACE study and from about 1,200 subjects provided by 6 global collaborators. Samples from collaborators originated in the United States, Italy and Spain and spanned both the acute and convalescent phases of COVID-19. The repertoires were made available in a free public database intended to serve as a resource for research on the immune response to SARS-CoV-2.

Participants in the prospective study were enrolled through a virtual design, were aged 18 to 89 years, and lived in 24 United States geographic areas. Cohort assignment in the prospective study relied on participant-reported clinical history from a screening survey and a study questionnaire. In the prospective study, mobile phlebotomists collected whole blood, serum and a nasopharyngeal or oropharyngeal swab from each participant. Prospective study participants could optionally give additional blood draws and questionnaires over a roughly two-month period. Blood samples from the prospective study were shipped frozen or at room temperature prior to DNA extraction. TCRbeta CDR3 regions were amplified from genomic DNA by means of the immunoSEQ Assay, a bias-controlled multiplex PCR. For the original study's pipeline: Nucleated cell counts per sample were estimated from amplification of reference gene primers within the assay. To quantify the absolute abundance of each unique TCRbeta CDR3 rearrangement, sequence reads were collapsed and filtered. For each sample, productive Simpson clonality was calculated as the square root of Simpson's diversity index over productive rearrangements. This immuneACCESS table, as held by TCRdb, lists in-frame sequences with V and J called but not all clones. Of the missing ones, under half trace to an unresolved V gene in checked studies; the others have no known cause. The D gene and trimming were derived from the DNA, and the V and J assignments and clone size from that table. The sample data list 200,000 or so clones, and over 75% of these were observed just once. The ten largest account for approximately 7.3% of the sample.

V lost 1 base and J lost 4 bases; the stretch between them is 4 bases long. The CDR3 has 11 amino acids, counting the end cysteine and phenylalanine. Just CDR3 DNA is preserved here, 33 bases in frame from base 1. The germline V gene (reference sequence) sets CDR1 to DFQATT and CDR2 to SNEGSKA. General study outcomes and caveats: The amount of clinical and demographic metadata varied by source and participant and was provided uncurated.

Source material: PBMCs or T cells enriched from blood (not recorded which). The clonotype was recovered from a young man in a cohort exposed to, infected with or recovered from COVID-19 (not recorded which). The chain is made from TRBV20-1 and TRBJ2-5; no D gene can be assigned with confidence. DNA sequence: TGCAGTGCTAGAGTCGTAGAGACCCAGTACTTC. Translated, this is CSARVVETQYF.